This passage covers 28 T cell receptor beta chains from one sample sequenced in a study of blood T cell repertoires in COVID-19. The table came from immunoSEQ multiplex PCR; TCRdb's copy has only in-frame clones and leaves some out. The sample contains 70,000 to 100,000 clones, roughly 80% of which appear only once. The sequenced material came from peripheral blood. All receptors come from a woman aged 50 to 65 with acute or convalescent COVID-19.

The chain is built from TRBV11-3 and TRBJ1-1; 10 bases align to TRBD1. The CDR3 runs 12 residues. V shed 5 bases and J 7 bases; nucleotides not matched to a gene: 1. Germline V gene lookup returns CDR1 SGHNT and CDR2 YENEEA. The CDR3 sequence is CASSRTGGEAFF. DNA of the CDR3: TGTGCCAGCAGCCGGACAGGGGGTGAAGCTTTCTTT.

This clone was seen more than once but under ten times. V gene TRBV27 combines with J gene TRBJ1-1, with a weak D call TRBD1 (5 bases). CDR1 and CDR2 from the germline V gene are MNHEY and SMNVEV (reference sequence). This CDR3 comprises 15 residues. Deletions cut 6 bases from V and 1 base from J, with 15 bases between. CDR3 coding DNA: TGTGCCAGCAGACTAGGTCCCGGGGGGAACACTGAAGCTTTCTTT. It codes for CASRLGPGGNTEAFF.

V usage is TRBV10-2 and J usage is TRBJ2-1, with 7 bases aligning to TRBD2. The CDR3 loop spans 13 amino acids. CDR1 and CDR2 (germline): WSHSY, SAAADI. Trimming removed 7 bases from V and 9 bases from J; junction bases left unmatched: 9. DNA for the CDR3: TGCGCCAGCACTGCGGGGGTCGCAAGTGAGCAGTTCTTC. Residues: CASTAGVASEQFF.

The chain links TRBV13 to TRBJ1-5; TRBD1 matches 7 bases. The V gene's germline CDR1 is PRHDT and CDR2 FYEKMQ (reference sequence). This CDR3 spans 14 amino acids. V shed 3 bases and J 6 bases; nucleotides not matched to a gene: 5. CDR3: CASSFTGDAQPQHF. CDR3 sequence (DNA): TGTGCCAGCAGCTTCACAGGGGATGCTCAGCCCCAGCATTTT.

About this clone: The same CDR3 can be traced to other DNA sequences in this sample. The chain uses TRBV5-1 and TRBJ1-4, with D hard to call. CDR3 length: 14 residues. Germline V CDR1 and CDR2: SGHRS, YFSETQ. The germline V and J ends were trimmed by 0 bases and 5 bases, with 8 bases remaining between them. The CDR3: CASSLERANEKLFF. As DNA, the CDR3 is TGCGCCAGCAGCTTGGAGAGGGCCAATGAAAAACTGTTTTTT.

This sequence joins TRBV5-1 and TRBJ2-3; 8 positions match TRBD2. CDR1 and CDR2 (germline): SGHRS, YFSETQ. The V and J ends lost 1 base and 7 bases, in that order; junction bases with no gene match: 5. This CDR3 has 14 amino acids. The CDR3 region has the DNA TGCGCCAGCAGCTTGAACGGGGGGGCTAATACGCAGTATTTT. Its translation is CASSLNGGANTQYF. The whole variable domain, filled in from reference TRBV5-1 and TRBJ2-3, reads KAGVTQTPRYLIKTRGQQVTLSCSPISGHRSVSWYQQTPGQGLQFLFEYFSETQRNKGNFPGRFSGRQFSNSRSEMNVSTLELGDSALYLCASSLNGGANTQYFGPGTRLTVL.

The V and J genes are TRBV5-4 and TRBJ1-4, with D perhaps TRBD1 (6 bases). Germline CDR1 and CDR2: SGHNT and YYREEE (reference sequence). The V end was cut by 0 bases, the J end by 4 bases, with 10 bases between. This CDR3 has 15 residues. The CDR3 coding sequence is TGTGCCAGCAGCTTGGACAGGGCCCGTAATGAAAAACTGTTTTTT. Its translation is CASSLDRARNEKLFF.

This chain connects TRBV3-1 (or the pseudogene TRBV3-2) to TRBJ1-1, with D unresolved. The CDR3 is made up of 13 amino acids. CDR1 and CDR2 (germline): LGHDT, YNNKEL (reference sequence). With 1 base removed from V and 10 bases from J, the gap between germline ends came to 13 bases. CDR3 in amino acids: CASSQVSNEGAFF. Written as DNA, the CDR3 is TGTGCCAGCAGCCAAGTATCTAACGAGGGAGCTTTCTTT.

The CDR3 region has the DNA TGTGCCAGCAGGGGCGACAGGGTCTCCCAATATGGCTACACCTTC. Translation: CASRGDRVSQYGYTF. This chain links TRBV3-1 (or the pseudogene TRBV3-2) with TRBJ1-2, with 7 bases that match TRBD1. V gave up 6 bases and J gave up 5 bases; unmatched junction bases: 12. In germline, CDR1 is LGHDT, CDR2 YNNKEL (reference sequence). CDR3 length: 15 residues.

The rearrangement joins TRBV3-1 (or the pseudogene TRBV3-2) to TRBJ2-5, with TRBD1 matching over 9 bases. The CDR3 is 17 amino acids. Germline V lookup: CDR1 LGHDT, CDR2 YNNKEL (reference sequence). J gave up 5 bases and V 4 bases, and 14 bases lay outside the gene matches. CDR3 DNA: TGTGCCAGCAGCCGAAGACAAACAGGGGGCGTCCGGGAGACCCAGTACTTC. The encoded protein is CASSRRQTGGVRETQYF.

This rearrangement joins TRBV6-1 to TRBJ1-2, with D tentatively TRBD1 (5 bases). The CDR3 runs to 18 residues. V dropped 3 bases and J dropped 0 bases, with 20 bases sitting between them. CDR1 MNHNS and CDR2 SASEGT come from the germline V gene. Here the CDR3 DNA reads TGTGCCAGCAGTGACTGGCGGGGCAACGGTGTTGCTAACTATGGCTACACCTTC. Its protein product is CASSDWRGNGVANYGYTF.

With respect to this clone: The germline gene is not matched at one end of the junction; a read error may be the cause. V and J are TRBV6-5 and TRBJ1-1; 11 bases align to TRBD1. CDR3 length equals 16 residues. CDR1 is MNHEY, CDR2 SVGAGI, per germline. CDR3 coding DNA: TGTGCCAGCAGGTACTACGGACAGGGGGCGGGCACTGAAGCTTTCTTT. Translation gives CASRYYGQGAGTEAFF.

The chain recombines TRBV18 with TRBJ1-1; D unclear. This CDR3 contains 13 residues. The V end was cut by 6 bases, the J end by 1 base, with 9 bases between. Germline V CDR1 and CDR2: KGHSH, LQKENI. CDR3 protein: CASSGRGNTEAFF. CDR3 DNA sequence: TGTGCCAGCTCGGGCCGGGGGAACACTGAAGCTTTCTTT.

The genes are TRBV7-7 and TRBJ2-1; tentatively, D is TRBD2 (5 bases). Germline loops: CDR1 SSHAT, CDR2 FNYEAQ (reference sequence). This CDR3 is 16 amino acids long. V shed 5 bases and J shed 4 bases, with 18 bases lying between them. DNA for the CDR3: TGTGCCAGCAGCCCACGGACTTCACCTCAATACAATGAGCAGTTCTTC. Translating it yields CASSPRTSPQYNEQFF.

With respect to this clone: Other DNA sequences within the sample encode an identical CDR3. The rearrangement links TRBV19 to TRBJ1-1; D is uncertain. The ends were cut back, 1 base at V and 1 base at J, with 4 bases in the middle. The CDR3 runs to 13 residues. Germline V lookup: CDR1 LNHDA, CDR2 SQIVND (reference sequence). The CDR3 protein is CASSIGGNTEAFF. The CDR3 bases are TGTGCCAGTAGTATAGGAGGGAACACTGAAGCTTTCTTT.

In DNA form, the CDR3 reads TGCGCCAGCAGCCAAGATGAGGGGGGGTACACCGGGGAGCTGTTTTTT. It yields the protein CASSQDEGGYTGELFF. The V call is TRBV4-1, the J call TRBJ2-2; D is possibly TRBD2 (7 bases). V was trimmed by 0 bases and J by 3 bases, leaving 11 bases between them. CDR3 length equals 16 residues. The germline V gene has CDR1 MGHRA and CDR2 YSYEKL.

This clone has just a few counts. This rearrangement joins TRBV7-2 to TRBJ1-1, with D perhaps matching TRBD1 (6 bases). The CDR3 contains 13 residues. Trimming pared 5 bases from V and 13 bases from J, leaving 20 bases between. Germline V lookup: CDR1 SGHTA, CDR2 FQGNSA. CDR3 nucleotides: TGTGCCAGCAGCCAACCGGGCGGCCGAGGGGGTTTCTTT. This gives the protein CASSQPGGRGGFF.

The chain employs TRBV19 and TRBJ1-1; D might be TRBD1 (6 bases). The CDR3 spans 14 residues. The germline V and J ends were trimmed by 6 bases and 3 bases, with 14 bases remaining between them. Germline loops: CDR1 LNHDA, CDR2 SQIVND (reference sequence). CDR3 loop: CASRLTGTDTEAFF. CDR3 DNA: TGTGCCAGTAGATTGACAGGTACGGACACTGAAGCTTTCTTT.

As for this clone: Relative to the germline gene, one junction end is altered; a read error may explain this. The chain couples TRBV30 to TRBJ1-5, with TRBD1 identical over 9 bases. From germline, CDR1 is GTSNPN and CDR2 SVGIG (reference sequence). This CDR3 comprises 14 residues. CDR3 DNA sequence: TGTGCCTGGAGCGCTACAGGGGGCAACCAGCCCCAGCATTTT. Encoded protein: CAWSATGGNQPQHF.

This sequence joins TRBV4-3 and TRBJ2-3; TRBD1 matches 9 bases. V shed 1 base and J 8 bases; nucleotides not matched to a gene: 13. This CDR3 is built from 17 residues. The V gene's germline CDR1 is LGHNA and CDR2 YSLEER. CDR3 sequence (DNA): TGCGCCAGCAGCCAAGGGGCGGGACAGGGAGTTCAAGGTACGCAGTATTTT. This sequence encodes CASSQGAGQGVQGTQYF.

The rearrangement joins TRBV28 to TRBJ2-5, with TRBD1 as a possible D gene (7 bases). This CDR3 spans 16 amino acids. V lost 5 bases to trimming and J lost 6 bases, with 22 bases between them. The germline gives CDR1 MDHEN, CDR2 SYDVKM. Here the CDR3 reads CASSPHRGGVSKTQYF. The CDR3 DNA reads TGTGCCAGCAGTCCGCACAGGGGAGGAGTTTCTAAGACCCAGTACTTC.

This chain connects TRBV19 to TRBJ1-4, with D perhaps TRBD1 (5 bases). With 7 bases removed from V and 9 bases from J, the gap between germline ends came to 18 bases. This CDR3 spans 14 amino acids. CDR1 LNHDA and CDR2 SQIVND come from the germline V gene (reference sequence). The DNA for the CDR3 is TGTGCCAGTACACCACGGGGGTCCGGTCAAAAACTGTTTTTT. Amino acids: CASTPRGSGQKLFF.

In its sample, this clone was seen once. V gene TRBV28 combines with J gene TRBJ1-2; D is perhaps TRBD1 (6 bases). The CDR3 sequence is 12 residues long. Trimming removed 7 bases from V and 4 bases from J, with 10 bases in between. From germline, CDR1 is MDHEN and CDR2 SYDVKM. CDR3 sequence reads: CASTQGGYGYTF. CDR3 bases: TGTGCCAGCACCCAAGGGGGCTATGGCTACACCTTC.

The chain joins TRBV2 to TRBJ2-2; weak D call: TRBD1 (5 bases). V was cut by 4 bases and J by 3 bases, with 9 bases left in between. Looked up from germline, CDR1 is SNHLY and CDR2 is FYNNEI. The CDR3 has 14 amino acids. CDR3 amino acids: CASSGDRHTGELFF. The CDR3 nucleotides read TGTGCCAGCAGTGGAGACAGACACACCGGGGAGCTGTTTTTT.

The chain links TRBV24-1 to TRBJ2-1, with 8 bases that match TRBD1. Per germline, CDR1 KGHDR and CDR2 SFDVKD. With 3 bases clipped from V and 4 bases from J, the junction kept 7 bases outside the gene matches. This CDR3 contains 16 residues. The CDR3 spells CATSDRTGKGYNEQFF. DNA of the CDR3: TGTGCCACCAGTGATCGGACAGGGAAAGGTTACAATGAGCAGTTCTTC.

The V gene is TRBV28, the J gene TRBJ2-3; TRBD1 is a possible D gene (6 bases). V lost 6 bases and J lost 6, with 19 bases in between. Per the germline V gene, CDR1 is MDHEN and CDR2 is SYDVKM. The CDR3 covers 15 residues. The DNA for the CDR3 is TGTGCCAGCAGCACCTTACAGGGTGTGATGGATACGCAGTATTTT. Translated, it gives CASSTLQGVMDTQYF.

The chain combines TRBV5-8 with TRBJ1-1; possible D gene TRBD1, 5 bases. The V end was cut by 4 bases, the J end by 1 base, with 14 bases between. This CDR3 contains 15 residues. Germline V lookup: CDR1 SGHTS, CDR2 YDEGEE. The CDR3 DNA reads TGTGCCAGCAGCCCAATTCAGGGTACGAACACTGAAGCTTTCTTT. Its translation is CASSPIQGTNTEAFF. The variable domain in full, with the rest retrieved from reference TRBV5-8 and TRBJ1-1, is EAGVTQSPTHLIKTRGQQATLRCSPISGHTSVYWYQQALGLGLQFLLWYDEGEERNRGNFPPRFSGRQFPNYSSELNVNALELEDSALYLCASSPIQGTNTEAFFGQGTRLTVV.

The V and J genes are TRBV4-2 and TRBJ2-5; 10 nucleotides align to TRBD1. Trimming at V came to 3 bases and at J to 3 bases, leaving 10 bases not matched to a gene. Germline CDR1 reads LGHNA; CDR2 reads YNFKEQ. The CDR3 length is 17 residues. CDR3 bases: TGTGCCAGCAGCCAGGGGGCCGGTGGGACAGGGGAAGAGACCCAGTACTTC. This codes for CASSQGAGGTGEETQYF.